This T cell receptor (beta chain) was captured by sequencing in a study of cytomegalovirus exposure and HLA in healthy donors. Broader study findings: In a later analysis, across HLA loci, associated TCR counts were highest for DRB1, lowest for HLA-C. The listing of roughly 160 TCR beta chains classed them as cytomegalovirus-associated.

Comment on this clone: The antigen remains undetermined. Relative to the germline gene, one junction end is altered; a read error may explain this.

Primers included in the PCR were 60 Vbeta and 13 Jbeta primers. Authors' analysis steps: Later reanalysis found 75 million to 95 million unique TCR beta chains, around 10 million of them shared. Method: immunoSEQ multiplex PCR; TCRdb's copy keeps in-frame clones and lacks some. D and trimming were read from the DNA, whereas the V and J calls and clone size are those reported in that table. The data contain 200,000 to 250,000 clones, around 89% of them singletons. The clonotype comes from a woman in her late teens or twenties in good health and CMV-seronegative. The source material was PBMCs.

CDR3 nucleotide sequence: TGTGCCAGCAGCTTAGTCCGGAACAGGGTCGCTGGGGCCAACGGCCTGACTTTC. It encodes CASSLVRNRVAGANGLTF. V usage is TRBV7-2 and J usage is TRBJ2-6; possibly TRBD1 for D (6 bases). Germline values: CDR1 SGHTA, CDR2 FQGNSA. This CDR3 contains 18 residues.